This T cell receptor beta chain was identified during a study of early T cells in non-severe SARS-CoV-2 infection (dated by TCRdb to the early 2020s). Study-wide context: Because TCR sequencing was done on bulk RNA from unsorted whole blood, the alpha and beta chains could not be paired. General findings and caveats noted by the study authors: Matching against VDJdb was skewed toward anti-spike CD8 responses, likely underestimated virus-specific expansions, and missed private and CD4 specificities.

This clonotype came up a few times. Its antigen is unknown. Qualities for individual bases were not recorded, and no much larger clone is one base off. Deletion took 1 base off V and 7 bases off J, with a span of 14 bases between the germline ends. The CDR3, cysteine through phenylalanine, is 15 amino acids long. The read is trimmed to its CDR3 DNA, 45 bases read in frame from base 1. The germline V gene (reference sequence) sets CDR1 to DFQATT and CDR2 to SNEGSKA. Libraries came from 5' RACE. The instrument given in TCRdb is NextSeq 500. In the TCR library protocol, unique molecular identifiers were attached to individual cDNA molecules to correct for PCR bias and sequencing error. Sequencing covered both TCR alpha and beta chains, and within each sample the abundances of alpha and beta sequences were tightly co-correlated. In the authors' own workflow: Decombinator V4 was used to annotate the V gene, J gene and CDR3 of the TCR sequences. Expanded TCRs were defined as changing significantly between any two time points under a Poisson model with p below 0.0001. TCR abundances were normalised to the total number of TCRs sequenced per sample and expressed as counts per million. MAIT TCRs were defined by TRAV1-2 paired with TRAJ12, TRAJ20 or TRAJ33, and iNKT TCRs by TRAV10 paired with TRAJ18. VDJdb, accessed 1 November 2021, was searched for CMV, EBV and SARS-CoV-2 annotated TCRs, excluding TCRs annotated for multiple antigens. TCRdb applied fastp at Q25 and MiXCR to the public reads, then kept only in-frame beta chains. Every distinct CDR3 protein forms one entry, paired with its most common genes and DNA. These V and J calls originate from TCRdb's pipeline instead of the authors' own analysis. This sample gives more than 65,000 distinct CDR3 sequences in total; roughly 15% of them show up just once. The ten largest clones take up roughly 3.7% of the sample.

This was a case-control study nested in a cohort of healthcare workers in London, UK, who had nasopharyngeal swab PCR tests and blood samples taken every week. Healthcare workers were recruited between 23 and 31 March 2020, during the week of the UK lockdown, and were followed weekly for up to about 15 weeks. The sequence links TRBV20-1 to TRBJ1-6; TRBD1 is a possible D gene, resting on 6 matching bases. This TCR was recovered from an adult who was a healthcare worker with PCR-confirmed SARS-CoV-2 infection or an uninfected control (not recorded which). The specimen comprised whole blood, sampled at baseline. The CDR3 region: CSARGDNGENSPLHF. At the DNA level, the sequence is TGCAGTGCTAGAGGGGACAACGGGGAAAATTCACCCCTCCACTTT.